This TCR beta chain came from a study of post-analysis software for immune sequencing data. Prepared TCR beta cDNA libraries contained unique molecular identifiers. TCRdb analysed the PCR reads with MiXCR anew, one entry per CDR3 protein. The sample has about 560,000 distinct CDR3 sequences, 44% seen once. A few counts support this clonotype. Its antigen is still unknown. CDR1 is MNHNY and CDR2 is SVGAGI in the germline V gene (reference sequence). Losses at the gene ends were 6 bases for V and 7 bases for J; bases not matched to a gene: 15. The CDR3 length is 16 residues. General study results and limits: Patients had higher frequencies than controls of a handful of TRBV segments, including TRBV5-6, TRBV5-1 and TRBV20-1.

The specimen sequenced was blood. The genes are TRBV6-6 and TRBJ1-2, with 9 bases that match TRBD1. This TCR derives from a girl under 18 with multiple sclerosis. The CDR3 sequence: CASSPGQGRGGSGYTF. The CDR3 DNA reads TGTGCCAGCAGCCCCGGACAGGGGCGAGGTGGAAGTGGCTACACCTTC.